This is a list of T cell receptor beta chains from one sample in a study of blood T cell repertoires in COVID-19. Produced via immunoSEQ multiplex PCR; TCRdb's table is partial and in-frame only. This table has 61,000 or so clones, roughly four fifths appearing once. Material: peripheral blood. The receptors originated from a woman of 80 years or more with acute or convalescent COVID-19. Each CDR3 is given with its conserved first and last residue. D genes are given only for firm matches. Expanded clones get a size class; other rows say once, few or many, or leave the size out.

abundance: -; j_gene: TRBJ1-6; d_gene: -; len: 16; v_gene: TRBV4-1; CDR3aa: CASSQDPAGGKTPLHF; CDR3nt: TGCGCCAGCAGCCAAGATCCGGCGGGTGGAAAGACACCCCTCCACTTT
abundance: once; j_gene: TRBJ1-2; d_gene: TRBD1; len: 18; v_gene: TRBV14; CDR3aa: CASSRISTIRTGADGYTF; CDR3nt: TGTGCCAGCAGCCGCATTTCGACTATCCGGACAGGGGCAGATGGCTACACCTTC
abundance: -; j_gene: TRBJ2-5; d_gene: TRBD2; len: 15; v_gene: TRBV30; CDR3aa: CAWSVGGGASETQYF; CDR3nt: TGTGCCTGGAGTGTGGGCGGGGGGGCCTCCGAGACCCAGTACTTC
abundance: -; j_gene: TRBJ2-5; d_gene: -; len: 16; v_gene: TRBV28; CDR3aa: CASSLRVRGLGETQYF; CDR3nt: TGTGCCAGCAGTTTAAGAGTGCGGGGGCTGGGGGAGACCCAGTACTTC
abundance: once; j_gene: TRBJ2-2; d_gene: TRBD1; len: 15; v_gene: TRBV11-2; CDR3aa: CASSWVQGASGELFF; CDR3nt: TGTGCCAGCAGCTGGGTTCAGGGGGCGTCCGGGGAGCTGTTTTTT
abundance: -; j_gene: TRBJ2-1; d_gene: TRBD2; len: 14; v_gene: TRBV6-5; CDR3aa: CASRQRGAFREQFF; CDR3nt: TGTGCCAGCAGACAGCGGGGGGCCTTCCGGGAGCAGTTCTTC
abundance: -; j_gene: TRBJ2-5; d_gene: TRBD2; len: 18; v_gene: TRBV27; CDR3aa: CASSLKGLAGAYQETQYF; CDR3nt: TGTGCCAGCAGTTTAAAGGGACTAGCGGGAGCCTACCAAGAGACCCAGTACTTC
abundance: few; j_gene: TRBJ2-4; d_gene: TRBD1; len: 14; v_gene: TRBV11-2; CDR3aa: CASSLTTGANIQYF; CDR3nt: TGTGCCAGCAGCTTAACCACAGGGGCAAACATTCAGTACTTC
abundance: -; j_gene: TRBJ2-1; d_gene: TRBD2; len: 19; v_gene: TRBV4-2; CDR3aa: CASSPRLAGGRPGVNEQFF; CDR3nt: TGTGCCAGCAGCCCCCGACTAGCGGGAGGGCGTCCGGGAGTCAATGAGCAGTTCTTC
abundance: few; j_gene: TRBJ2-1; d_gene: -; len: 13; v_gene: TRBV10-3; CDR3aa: CAIRPADRNEQFF; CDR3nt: TGTGCCATCAGGCCAGCCGACAGAAATGAGCAGTTCTTC
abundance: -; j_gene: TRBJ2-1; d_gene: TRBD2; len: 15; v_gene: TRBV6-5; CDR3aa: CASRHSGGRNNEQFF; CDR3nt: TGTGCCAGCAGACATAGCGGGGGGAGAAACAATGAGCAGTTCTTC
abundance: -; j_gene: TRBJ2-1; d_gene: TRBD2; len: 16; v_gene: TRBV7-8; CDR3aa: CASSLAGLAGYNEQFF; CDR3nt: TGTGCCAGCAGCTTAGCGGGACTAGCGGGTTACAATGAGCAGTTCTTC
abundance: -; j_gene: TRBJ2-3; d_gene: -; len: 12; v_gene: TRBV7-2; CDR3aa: CASSLDGVSQYF; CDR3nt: TGTGCCAGCAGCTTAGACGGAGTTTCGCAGTATTTT
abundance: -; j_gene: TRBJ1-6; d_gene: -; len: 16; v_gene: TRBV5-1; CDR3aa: CASSIGQKSYNSPLHF; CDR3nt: TGCGCCAGCAGCATTGGACAGAAAAGCTATAATTCACCCCTCCACTTT
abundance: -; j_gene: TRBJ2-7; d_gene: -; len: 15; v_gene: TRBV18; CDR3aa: CASSRELTDSYEQYF; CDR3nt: TGTGCCAGCTCCCGCGAGTTGACAGATTCCTACGAGCAGTACTTC
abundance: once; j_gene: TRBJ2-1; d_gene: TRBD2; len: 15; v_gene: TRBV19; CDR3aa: CASSRTSGPYNEQFF; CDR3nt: TGTGCCAGTAGCCGGACTAGCGGACCTTACAATGAGCAGTTCTTC
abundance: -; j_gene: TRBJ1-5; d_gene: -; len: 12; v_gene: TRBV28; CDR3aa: CALSGAGQPQHF; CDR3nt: TGTGCTCTCAGCGGGGCTGGGCAGCCCCAGCATTTT
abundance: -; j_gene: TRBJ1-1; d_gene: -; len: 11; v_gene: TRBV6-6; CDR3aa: CASKRDNEAFF; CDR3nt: TGTGCCAGCAAACGGGACAATGAAGCTTTCTTT
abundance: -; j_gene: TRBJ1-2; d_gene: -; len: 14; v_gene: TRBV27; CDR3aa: CASSSQGRRYGYTF; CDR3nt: TGTGCCAGCAGTTCGCAGGGGCGTCGGTATGGCTACACCTTC
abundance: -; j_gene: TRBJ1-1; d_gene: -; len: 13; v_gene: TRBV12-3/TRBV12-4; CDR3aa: CASRSTGNTEAFF; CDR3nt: TGTGCCAGCAGAAGTACAGGGAACACTGAAGCTTTCTTT
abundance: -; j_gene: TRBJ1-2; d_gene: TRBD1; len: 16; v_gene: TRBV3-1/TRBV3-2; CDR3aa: CASSRSHGTGEEGYTF; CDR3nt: TGTGCCAGCAGCCGTTCACATGGGACAGGGGAGGAAGGCTACACCTTC
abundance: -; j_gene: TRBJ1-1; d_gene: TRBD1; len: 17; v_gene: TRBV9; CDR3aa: CASSAALGQPSRTEAFF; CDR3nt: TGTGCCAGCAGCGCGGCCCTGGGACAGCCATCGAGGACTGAAGCTTTCTTT
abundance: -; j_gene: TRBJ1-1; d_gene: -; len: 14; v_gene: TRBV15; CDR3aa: CATSKGTLTTEAFF; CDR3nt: TGTGCCACCAGCAAAGGGACATTGACCACTGAAGCTTTCTTT
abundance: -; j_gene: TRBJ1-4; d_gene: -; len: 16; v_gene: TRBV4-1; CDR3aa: CASSQEASTTNEKLFF; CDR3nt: TGCGCCAGCAGCCAAGAGGCATCCACAACTAATGAAAAACTGTTTTTT
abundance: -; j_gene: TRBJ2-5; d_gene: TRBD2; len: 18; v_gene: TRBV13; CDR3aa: CASSYLGLAGVRQETQYF; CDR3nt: TGTGCCAGCAGCTATCTGGGACTAGCGGGAGTGCGGCAAGAGACCCAGTACTTC
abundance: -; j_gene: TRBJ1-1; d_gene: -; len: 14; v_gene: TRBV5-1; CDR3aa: CASSLQGDLTEAFF; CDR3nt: TGCGCCAGCAGCTTACAGGGAGACCTTACTGAAGCTTTCTTT